The 9 T cell receptor beta chains below come from one sample, sequenced in a study of T cell changes during pregnancy in multiple sclerosis. TCRdb's copy holds only in-frame clones and misses some; the assay was immunoSEQ multiplex PCR. The repertoire holds 33,000 or so clones, with roughly nine tenths as singletons. The material was CD8+ T cells from peripheral blood mononuclear cells, obtained in the third trimester of pregnancy. These receptors came from a female donor with multiple sclerosis, enrolled in a pregnancy study.

The chain carries TRBV15 and TRBJ2-5; D may be TRBD2 (6 bases). V shed 0 bases and J shed 5 bases, with 25 bases lying between them. Germline lookup yields CDR1 LNHNV and CDR2 YYDKDF (reference sequence). The CDR3 is 19 residues long. The CDR3, as DNA: TGTGCCACCAGCAGAGATATGGCCCGGGACTCTCCTGATTTGGAGACCCAGTACTTC. Translation: CATSRDMARDSPDLETQYF.

The rearrangement joins TRBV30 to TRBJ1-3; no clear D. V was trimmed by 0 bases and J by 2 bases, leaving 14 bases between them. Looked up from germline, CDR1 is GTSNPN and CDR2 is SVGIG (reference sequence). The CDR3 totals 16 residues. The CDR3, as DNA: TGTGCCTGGAGTGTATATGAGAGGGTACCTGGAAACACCATATATTTT. Its translation: CAWSVYERVPGNTIYF.

Only a few counts were recorded for this clone. The CDR3, as DNA: TGTGCCAGCAGTTTGAGCGACCAAGAGACCCAGTACTTC. Protein: CASSLSDQETQYF. The chain recombines TRBV28 with TRBJ2-5; D ambiguous. The CDR3 length is 13 residues. Per germline, CDR1 MDHEN and CDR2 SYDVKM. V dropped 3 bases and J dropped 0 bases, with 5 bases sitting between them.

J is TRBJ2-3 and V is TRBV6-5; the D gene is possibly TRBD2 (7 bases). CDR1 and CDR2 (germline): MNHEY, SVGAGI. The CDR3 is 16 amino acids. Trimming removed 4 bases at V and 3 bases at J, with 17 bases between. The CDR3 region is CASSSQGGAGTDTQYF. The CDR3 bases are TGTGCCAGCAGTTCCCAAGGGGGGGCCGGGACAGATACGCAGTATTTT.

The V call is TRBV13, the J call TRBJ2-2, with D maybe TRBD1 (7 bases). This CDR3 region has 16 residues. The V end lost 5 bases, the J end lost 2 bases, and 15 bases lay between the germline ends. Germline CDR1 reads PRHDT; CDR2 reads FYEKMQ (reference sequence). CDR3 sequence (DNA): TGTGCCAGCAGCATTAGACAGGGAGGAAACACCGGGGAGCTGTTTTTT. It specifies CASSIRQGGNTGELFF.

The chain uses TRBV9 and TRBJ2-3; 7 nucleotides match TRBD2. CDR3 length equals 16 residues. The ends lost 4 bases at V and 4 bases at J; junction bases unmatched: 12. Germline V CDR1 and CDR2: SGDLS, YYNGEE. The CDR3 DNA reads TGTGCCAGCAGCCGTAGTGTGCGGGAGAGAGCAGATACGCAGTATTTT. Translation gives CASSRSVRERADTQYF.

This chain joins TRBV4-2 and TRBJ2-3; 8 bases align to TRBD2. This CDR3 contains 17 residues. V was pared by 4 bases and J by 2 bases, with 11 bases of the junction left unmatched. CDR1 and CDR2 from the germline V gene are LGHNA and YNFKEQ. This CDR3 is CASSPVEKREFTDTQYF. The CDR3 coding sequence is TGTGCCAGCAGCCCCGTTGAAAAGCGGGAGTTCACAGATACGCAGTATTTT.

This clone has just one count. The V gene is TRBV5-6, the J gene TRBJ2-1; 7 positions agree with TRBD1. The CDR3 has 15 residues. The ends lost 4 bases at V and 2 bases at J; junction bases unmatched: 6. Per the germline V gene, CDR1 is SGHDT and CDR2 is YYEEEE. DNA for the CDR3: TGTGCCAGCAGCCCGACAGGGATTGCCTACAATGAGCAGTTCTTC. Residues: CASSPTGIAYNEQFF.

This clone was observed a single time. This chain uses TRBV30 with TRBJ1-1; no clear D gene. Germline V gene sequence: CDR1 GTSNPN, CDR2 SVGIG (reference sequence). The CDR3 is made up of 16 amino acids. Deletions cut 3 bases from V and 0 bases from J, with 17 bases between. CDR3 sequence: CAWRPPRHTLNTEAFF. The CDR3, as DNA: TGTGCCTGGAGGCCCCCCCGACATACTTTGAACACTGAAGCTTTCTTT.